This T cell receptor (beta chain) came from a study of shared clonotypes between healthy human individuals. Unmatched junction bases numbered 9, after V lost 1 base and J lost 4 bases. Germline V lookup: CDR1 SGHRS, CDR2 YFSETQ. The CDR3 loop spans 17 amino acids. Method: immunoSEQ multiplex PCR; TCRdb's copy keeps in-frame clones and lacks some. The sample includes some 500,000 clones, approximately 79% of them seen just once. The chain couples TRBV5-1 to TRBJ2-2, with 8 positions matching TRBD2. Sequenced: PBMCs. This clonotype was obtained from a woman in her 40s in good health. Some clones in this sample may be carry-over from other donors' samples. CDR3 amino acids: CASSLLRSGRGTGELFF. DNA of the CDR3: TGCGCCAGCAGCTTGTTAAGAAGCGGGAGAGGCACCGGGGAGCTGTTTTTT. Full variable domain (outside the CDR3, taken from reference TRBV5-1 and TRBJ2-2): KAGVTQTPRYLIKTRGQQVTLSCSPISGHRSVSWYQQTPGQGLQFLFEYFSETQRNKGNFPGRFSGRQFSNSRSEMNVSTLELGDSALYLCASSLLRSGRGTGELFFGEGSRLTVL.